Listed below are T cell receptor beta chains from one sample, sequenced in a study of T cell responses to AZD1222 COVID-19 vaccine. Here immunoSEQ multiplex PCR was the method, and the copy in TCRdb shows in-frame clones only, minus some. The sample lists roughly 80,000 clones, about 90% seen once, with approximately 5.8% in the top ten. This material consisted of peripheral blood, taken on day 0 of AZD1222 vaccination. These receptors were taken from an adult in good health. The conserved cysteine and the conserved F or W are not part of the CDR3 here. The D gene is left open where the match is weak. Expanded clones get a size class; other rows say once, few or many, or leave the size out.

D	V	size	J	CDR3
-	TRBV24-1	-	TRBJ2-3	ATSDFKGRTQY
-	TRBV14	-	TRBJ1-2	ASSQVGGKTTRYSYT
-	TRBV19	-	TRBJ1-5	ASSNQGVNQPQH
-	TRBV30	-	TRBJ2-7	AWRDDSYRY
TRBD1	TRBV19	-	TRBJ2-7	ASSINPTGGWYEQY
-	TRBV11-3	-	TRBJ1-1	ASSLGGEGTEAF
-	TRBV9	-	TRBJ1-5	ASSVEGTHNQPQH
TRBD1	TRBV10-1	once	TRBJ1-1	ASKRDRFNTEAF
-	TRBV11-3	-	TRBJ1-1	ASSSPVDPTGKAF
-	TRBV5-6	-	TRBJ2-7	ASSIISSYEQY
-	TRBV12-3/TRBV12-4	-	TRBJ2-1	ASSFISNEQF
TRBD2	TRBV3-1/TRBV3-2	-	TRBJ2-1	ASTRLAGVYEQF
-	TRBV28	-	TRBJ2-7	ASSFPEMKTSIGDEQY
TRBD2	TRBV11-1	-	TRBJ2-3	ASSTRVGGDTQY
-	TRBV7-3	-	TRBJ2-7	ASSPNPTSYEQY
-	TRBV5-1	-	TRBJ2-1	ASREARSLYNEQF
-	TRBV2	-	TRBJ1-1	ASRILGVRDTEAF
TRBD1	TRBV29-1	-	TRBJ1-3	GQRTGGGNTIY
-	TRBV5-5	-	TRBJ1-2	ASRAVGANYGYT
-	TRBV29-1	-	TRBJ1-5	SVELKGSQH
-	TRBV4-3	-	TRBJ2-1	ASSQDPPYNEQF
-	TRBV6-5	-	TRBJ1-1	ASSYSGMNTEAF
-	TRBV19	-	TRBJ2-3	ASSARLTDTQY
TRBD1	TRBV30	-	TRBJ1-1	AWTMTGFSVAF
TRBD2	TRBV7-2	-	TRBJ2-7	ASSAQAAGAIYEQY
TRBD1	TRBV15	-	TRBJ2-4	ATSITGTGAKNIQY
-	TRBV21-1	-	TRBJ2-2	ASSGTGELF
-	TRBV12-5	-	TRBJ1-3	ASGFLTGLRSGNTIY
-	TRBV28	-	TRBJ1-6	ASSSPYRQKHDSPLH